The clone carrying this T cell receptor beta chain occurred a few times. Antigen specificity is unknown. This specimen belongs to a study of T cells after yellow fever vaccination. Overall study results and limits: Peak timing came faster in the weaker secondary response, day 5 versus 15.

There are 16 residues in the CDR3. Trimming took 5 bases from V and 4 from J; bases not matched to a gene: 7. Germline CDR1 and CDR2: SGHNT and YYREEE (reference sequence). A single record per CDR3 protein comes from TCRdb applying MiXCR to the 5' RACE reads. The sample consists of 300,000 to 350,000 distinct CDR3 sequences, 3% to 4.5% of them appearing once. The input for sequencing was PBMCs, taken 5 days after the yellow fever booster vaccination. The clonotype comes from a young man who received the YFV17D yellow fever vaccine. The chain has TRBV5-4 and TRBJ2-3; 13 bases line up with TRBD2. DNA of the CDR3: TGTGCCAGCAGACCTCGGACTAGCGGGGGATCAGATACGCAGTATTTT. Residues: CASRPRTSGGSDTQYF.